Shown below are 8 T cell receptor beta chains from a single sample sequenced in a study of blood T cell repertoires in COVID-19. Libraries were prepared by immunoSEQ multiplex PCR; TCRdb keeps only in-frame clonotypes and omits some of them. The sample carries fewer than 350,000 clones, roughly 89% recorded once. The sequencing input was PBMCs or T cells enriched from blood (not recorded which). The receptors stem from a woman aged 40-49 years who had recovered from COVID-19.

The chain recombines TRBV18 with TRBJ2-3; no definite D call. Germline V gene data show CDR1 as KGHSH and CDR2 as LQKENI. The CDR3 is made up of 15 amino acids. Trimming took off 3 bases at V and 0 bases at J, with 10 bases between the two ends. The DNA for the CDR3 is TGTGCCAGCTCACCCGCACTTTCAAGCACAGATACGCAGTATTTT. Encoded protein: CASSPALSSTDTQYF. Using reference TRBV18 and TRBJ2-3 for the parts outside the CDR3, the full variable domain is NAGVMQNPRHLVRRRGQEARLRCSPMKGHSHVYWYRQLPEEGLKFMVYLQKENIIDESGMPKERFSAEFPKEGPSILRIQQVVRGDSAAYFCASSPALSSTDTQYFGPGTRLTVL.

The chain carries TRBV4-1 and TRBJ2-5; 8 positions agree with TRBD1. Per the germline V gene, CDR1 is MGHRA and CDR2 is YSYEKL. Trimming cost V 1 base and J 5 bases; bases outside gene matches: 12. This CDR3 has 17 residues. CDR3 coding DNA: TGCGCCAGCAGCCAAGGCTCCGGGACAGGACACGAGGAGACCCAGTACTTC. Encoded protein: CASSQGSGTGHEETQYF.

The chain carries TRBV7-9 and TRBJ1-1; D is undetermined. Trimming took off 5 bases at V and 0 bases at J, with 10 bases between the two ends. This CDR3 spans 14 amino acids. The germline gives CDR1 SEHNR, CDR2 FQNEAQ (reference sequence). The CDR3 protein is CASSRRTVNTEAFF. The CDR3 DNA reads as TGTGCCAGCAGCAGAAGGACTGTGAACACTGAAGCTTTCTTT.

The V and J genes are TRBV3-1 (or the pseudogene TRBV3-2) and TRBJ2-1; 7 nucleotides line up with TRBD2. This CDR3 has 16 amino acids. The V gene's germline CDR1 is LGHDT and CDR2 YNNKEL (reference sequence). V shed 0 bases, J shed 8 bases, and the junction held 10 bases outside the gene matches. CDR3: CASSQDSVGGRDEQFF. The CDR3 nucleotides read TGTGCCAGCAGCCAAGATTCTGTGGGAGGGAGGGATGAGCAGTTCTTC.

The chain links TRBV28 to TRBJ2-3, with TRBD2 matching over 13 bases. The CDR3 sequence is 15 residues long. V lost 5 bases, J lost 5 bases, and 4 bases stayed unmatched. Germline values: CDR1 MDHEN, CDR2 SYDVKM. Written as DNA, the CDR3 is TGTGCCAGCAGTCGGACTAGCGGGAGAGGAGATACGCAGTATTTT. This translates into CASSRTSGRGDTQYF. Full variable domain (outside the CDR3, taken from reference TRBV28 and TRBJ2-3): DVKVTQSSRYLVKRTGEKVFLECVQDMDHENMFWYRQDPGLGLRLIYFSYDVKMKEKGDIPEGYSVSREKKERFSLILESASTNQTSMYLCASSRTSGRGDTQYFGPGTRLTVL.

The chain employs TRBV11-3 and TRBJ1-1; 7 bases agree with TRBD1. The CDR3 has 17 residues. Germline V lookup: CDR1 SGHNT, CDR2 YENEEA. V shed 1 base, J shed 1 base, and the junction held 9 bases outside the gene matches. CDR3 sequence (DNA): TGTGCCAGCAGCTTAGGGCAGGGGGTAAGGGGGAACACTGAAGCTTTCTTT. It encodes CASSLGQGVRGNTEAFF.

The CDR3 loop is CASSGFGGAREKLFF. The CDR3 nucleotides read TGTGCCAGCAGTGGCTTTGGGGGGGCCAGGGAAAAACTGTTTTTT. V gene TRBV28 combines with J gene TRBJ1-4; weak D call: TRBD1 (6 bases). This CDR3 comprises 15 residues. The germline gives CDR1 MDHEN, CDR2 SYDVKM. V lost 5 bases and J 8 bases, leaving 18 bases between the germline ends.

This clone was detected once. The rearrangement joins TRBV4-3 to TRBJ1-5; 8 nucleotides align to TRBD1. This CDR3 comprises 15 residues. Losses at the gene ends were 3 bases for V and 0 bases for J; bases not matched to a gene: 1. Germline CDR1 LGHNA, CDR2 YSLEER. The CDR3: CASSQDRDSNQPQHF. The CDR3 nucleotides are TGCGCCAGCAGCCAGGACAGGGATAGCAATCAGCCCCAGCATTTT.